This T cell receptor (beta chain) was obtained from a study of early T cells in non-severe SARS-CoV-2 infection. Study-wide points: The study's VDJdb matching favored anti-spike CD8 responses and missed private and CD4 specificities.

Unique molecular identifiers tagged individual cDNA molecules. TCRdb independently ran MiXCR on the 5' RACE reads; one entry per CDR3 protein. Here the sample spans roughly 40,000 distinct CDR3 sequences, 9.5% to 15% being singletons. This clonotype appeared a few times. The target antigen is unknown. CDR3 length: 15 amino acids. The V gene lost 3 bases and the J gene lost 6 bases, with 18 bases spanning the gap. Per germline, CDR1 DFQATT and CDR2 SNEGSKA (reference sequence). The sequencing input was whole blood. The receptor comes from an adult who was a healthcare worker with PCR-confirmed SARS-CoV-2 infection or an uninfected control (not recorded which). V and J are TRBV20-1 and TRBJ2-1, with D perhaps matching TRBD1 (6 bases). The CDR3 here is CSARRQDARSNEQFF. CDR3 coding DNA: TGCAGTGCTAGGAGACAGGACGCCAGGTCCAATGAGCAGTTCTTC.